Listed here are 20 T cell receptor beta chains from one sample, sequenced in a study of blood T cell repertoires in COVID-19. Data came from immunoSEQ multiplex PCR; TCRdb stores just in-frame clones and leaves some out. Found here are 400,000 to 450,000 clones, 90% of them singletons; the top ten hold 0.55% to 0.75%. Specimen: PBMCs or T cells enriched from blood (not recorded which). All receptors come from a man aged 18 to 29 who had recovered from COVID-19.

The genes are TRBV5-1 and TRBJ2-2, with D tentatively TRBD1 (6 bases). This CDR3 contains 14 residues. The germline gives CDR1 SGHRS, CDR2 YFSETQ. V dropped 3 bases and J dropped 5 bases, with 11 bases sitting between them. CDR3 amino acids: CASSWAGETGELFF. DNA of the CDR3: TGCGCCAGCAGCTGGGCAGGGGAAACCGGGGAGCTGTTTTTT.

This chain connects TRBV2 to TRBJ1-2; perhaps TRBD1 as D (5 bases). V gave up 5 bases and J gave up 8 bases, with 18 bases separating them. CDR1 SNHLY and CDR2 FYNNEI come from the germline V gene. The CDR3 consists of 14 residues. This chain's CDR3 is CASSRRGAEMGYTF. The CDR3 DNA reads as TGTGCCAGCAGTCGCCGTGGGGCAGAAATGGGCTACACCTTC.

The chain recombines TRBV24-1 with TRBJ1-4, with 7 bases matching TRBD1. With V trimmed by 2 bases and J by 4 bases, 6 bases remained unmatched. The germline V gene encodes CDR1 KGHDR and CDR2 SFDVKD. The CDR3 is made up of 16 amino acids. The CDR3 loop is CATSDWTGEGNEKLFF. The CDR3 DNA sequence: TGTGCCACCAGTGATTGGACAGGAGAGGGTAATGAAAAACTGTTTTTT.

V is TRBV28 and J is TRBJ2-7; D unresolved. The CDR3 totals 11 residues. CDR1 and CDR2 from the germline V gene are MDHEN and SYDVKM. V was shortened by 8 bases and J by 5 bases, with 10 bases between the two germline ends. The CDR3 reads CASSVYDEQYF. The CDR3 nucleotides are TGTGCCAGCTCGGTGTACGACGAGCAGTACTTC.

J is TRBJ2-3 and V is TRBV7-9, with 7 bases that match TRBD1. Germline CDR1 reads SEHNR; CDR2 reads FQNEAQ (reference sequence). The CDR3 covers 17 residues. V was clipped by 5 bases and J by 6 bases; unmatched bases: 17. CDR3 nucleotides: TGTGCCAGCAGCCCCAAAGGGGGCCGGCCGAAACCGGATACGCAGTATTTT. It codes for CASSPKGGRPKPDTQYF.

The chain employs TRBV19 and TRBJ2-1, with 10 bases that match TRBD2. Germline V CDR1 and CDR2: LNHDA, SQIVND (reference sequence). V trimming: 7 bases; J trimming: 5 bases; junction bases outside the gene matches: 11. The CDR3 consists of 16 residues. This CDR3 is CASKGTAGGQHNEQFF. DNA for the CDR3: TGTGCCAGTAAGGGGACAGCGGGGGGGCAACACAATGAGCAGTTCTTC.

The chain links TRBV3-1 (or the pseudogene TRBV3-2) to TRBJ1-5; 7 bases fit TRBD1. Germline loops: CDR1 LGHDT, CDR2 YNNKEL (reference sequence). The CDR3 is made up of 14 amino acids. The trim removed 6 bases at V and 2 bases at J, leaving 4 bases unmatched. The chain's CDR3 is CASSFGQGNQPQHF. CDR3 sequence (DNA): TGTGCCAGCAGTTTTGGACAGGGCAATCAGCCCCAGCATTTT.

Only a few counts were recorded for this clone. V is TRBV9 and J is TRBJ2-5; the match to TRBD2 covers 7 bases. J gave up 1 base and V 1 base, and 4 bases lay outside the gene matches. CDR1 SGDLS and CDR2 YYNGEE come from the germline V gene. CDR3 size: 15 residues. CDR3 DNA sequence: TGTGCCAGCAGCGTACTGGCGGGGGTCCAAGAGACCCAGTACTTC. Its translation is CASSVLAGVQETQYF. Variable domain in full (rest from reference TRBV9 and TRBJ2-5): DSGVTQTPKHLITATGQRVTLRCSPRSGDLSVYWYQQSLDQGLQFLIQYYNGEERAKGNILERFSAQQFPDLHSELNLSSLELGDSALYFCASSVLAGVQETQYFGPGTRLLVL.

The chain carries TRBV7-7 and TRBJ2-5; 14 bases agree with TRBD2. The CDR3 is 17 residues long. The germline V gene encodes CDR1 SSHAT and CDR2 FNYEAQ (reference sequence). Trimming at V came to 3 bases and at J to 5 bases, leaving 8 bases not matched to a gene. CDR3 sequence reads: CASSLGLAGAPRETQYF. In DNA form, the CDR3 reads TGTGCCAGCAGCTTGGGACTAGCGGGGGCGCCTCGGGAGACCCAGTACTTC. The full variable domain, completed using reference TRBV7-7 and TRBJ2-5, is GAGVSQSPRYKVTKRGQDVTLRCDPISSHATLYWYQQALGQGPEFLTYFNYEAQPDKSGLPSDRFSAERPEGSISTLTIQRTEQRDSAMYRCASSLGLAGAPRETQYFGPGTRLLVL.

The V and J genes are TRBV15 and TRBJ2-1; D is ambiguous. The CDR3 length is 12 residues. Germline V gene lookup returns CDR1 LNHNV and CDR2 YYDKDF (reference sequence). Trimming took off 3 bases at V and 8 bases at J, with 8 bases between the two ends. For the CDR3, the DNA is TGTGCCACCAGCAGGGAGTGGGATGAGCAGTTCTTC. Amino acids: CATSREWDEQFF.

This rearrangement joins TRBV19 to TRBJ1-5, with D possibly matching TRBD1 (6 bases). V dropped 6 bases and J dropped 0 bases, with 15 bases sitting between them. The germline gives CDR1 LNHDA, CDR2 SQIVND (reference sequence). The CDR3 spans 16 residues. Here the CDR3 reads CASRLGGEDSNQPQHF. In nucleotides, the CDR3 is TGTGCCAGTAGGCTAGGGGGGGAAGATAGCAATCAGCCCCAGCATTTT.

As regards this clone: Other DNA sequences in this specimen translate into the identical CDR3. The rearrangement joins TRBV27 to TRBJ2-7; perhaps TRBD1 as D (6 bases). The germline gives CDR1 MNHEY, CDR2 SMNVEV (reference sequence). The CDR3 contains 13 residues. The V and J ends lost 0 bases and 4 bases respectively, with 7 bases between them. The CDR3 DNA is TGTGCCAGCAGTTTATCCAGGGGTTACGAGCAGTACTTC. This encodes CASSLSRGYEQYF.

V usage is TRBV7-9 and J usage is TRBJ1-6; 9 positions agree with TRBD1. The J segment lost 10 bases and the V segment lost 1 base, leaving 8 bases of the junction unmatched. The CDR3 length is 16 residues. Germline assignment: CDR1 SEHNR and CDR2 FQNEAQ (reference sequence). The chain's CDR3 is CASSLGDRARGSPLHF. In DNA, the CDR3 is TGTGCCAGCAGCTTAGGGGACAGGGCGAGGGGATCACCCCTCCACTTT. Looking up the rest from reference TRBV7-9 and TRBJ1-6 gives the full variable domain: DTGVSQNPRHKITKRGQNVTFRCDPISEHNRLYWYRQTLGQGPEFLTYFQNEAQLEKSRLLSDRFSAERPKGSFSTLEIQRTEQGDSAMYLCASSLGDRARGSPLHFGNGTRLTVT.

V and J are TRBV5-4 and TRBJ1-1, with 8 bases fitting TRBD1. V gave up 4 bases and J gave up 8 bases; unmatched junction bases: 4. Looked up from germline, CDR1 is SGHNT and CDR2 is YYREEE (reference sequence). This CDR3 is 12 amino acids long. CDR3 in DNA: TGTGCCAGCAGCGACCGGACAGGGGAAGCTTTCTTT. It encodes CASSDRTGEAFF.

This sequence joins TRBV30 and TRBJ1-6, with 7 bases aligning to TRBD1. CDR1 GTSNPN and CDR2 SVGIG come from the germline V gene (reference sequence). The J segment lost 7 bases and the V segment lost 4 bases, leaving 1 base of the junction unmatched. The CDR3 contains 12 residues. CDR3 DNA sequence: TGTGCCTGGACAGGGGGGAATTCACCCCTCCACTTT. Amino acids: CAWTGGNSPLHF.

The chain recombines TRBV18 with TRBJ1-3; the D is unclear. Germline CDR1 reads KGHSH; CDR2 reads LQKENI. V lost 5 bases and J lost 7, with 12 bases in between. This CDR3 is built from 13 residues. The CDR3 spells CASSATEVNTIYF. The CDR3 DNA reads as TGTGCCAGCTCAGCTACCGAGGTTAACACCATATATTTT.

This rearrangement joins TRBV5-1 to TRBJ2-7; D might be TRBD2 (6 bases). The V end was cut by 4 bases, the J end by 3 bases, with 14 bases between. CDR1 and CDR2 from the germline V gene are SGHRS and YFSETQ. The CDR3 has 14 residues. CDR3 protein: CASSLGGGLYEQYF. In DNA form, the CDR3 reads TGCGCCAGCAGCCTGGGGGGAGGCCTCTACGAGCAGTACTTC.

The CDR3 loop is CASSSLQGASLNTEAFF. DNA of the CDR3: TGTGCCAGCAGCTCTTTACAGGGGGCGAGTCTGAACACTGAAGCTTTCTTT. The V call is TRBV7-8, the J call TRBJ1-1; 9 bases are a match to TRBD1. This CDR3 region has 17 residues. J gave up 0 bases and V 4 bases, and 9 bases lay outside the gene matches. In germline, CDR1 is SGHVS, CDR2 FQNEAQ.

The V call is TRBV11-2, the J call TRBJ2-5; 7 nucleotides line up with TRBD1. This CDR3 contains 14 residues. V gave up 6 bases and J gave up 3 bases; unmatched junction bases: 7. Germline CDR1 and CDR2: SGHAT and FQNNGV. CDR3 protein: CASREGTVKETQYF. CDR3 nucleotide sequence: TGTGCCAGCAGGGAAGGGACAGTTAAAGAGACCCAGTACTTC. Complete variable domain (other parts from reference TRBV11-2 and TRBJ2-5): EAGVAQSPRYKIIEKRQSVAFWCNPISGHATLYWYQQILGQGPKLLIQFQNNGVVDDSQLPKDRFSAERLKGVDSTLKIQPAKLEDSAVYLCASREGTVKETQYFGPGTRLLVL.

The chain recombines TRBV5-1 with TRBJ1-1; the D gene is possibly TRBD1 (5 bases). The V and J ends lost 0 bases and 4 bases respectively, with 10 bases between them. The CDR3 is made up of 14 amino acids. The germline CDR1 and CDR2 sequences are SGHRS and YFSETQ. The CDR3 sequence: CASSLEGVGTEAFF. The CDR3 region has the DNA TGCGCCAGCAGCTTGGAAGGGGTTGGCACTGAAGCTTTCTTT. The full variable domain, rest sourced from reference TRBV5-1 and TRBJ1-1, is KAGVTQTPRYLIKTRGQQVTLSCSPISGHRSVSWYQQTPGQGLQFLFEYFSETQRNKGNFPGRFSGRQFSNSRSEMNVSTLELGDSALYLCASSLEGVGTEAFFGQGTRLTVV.